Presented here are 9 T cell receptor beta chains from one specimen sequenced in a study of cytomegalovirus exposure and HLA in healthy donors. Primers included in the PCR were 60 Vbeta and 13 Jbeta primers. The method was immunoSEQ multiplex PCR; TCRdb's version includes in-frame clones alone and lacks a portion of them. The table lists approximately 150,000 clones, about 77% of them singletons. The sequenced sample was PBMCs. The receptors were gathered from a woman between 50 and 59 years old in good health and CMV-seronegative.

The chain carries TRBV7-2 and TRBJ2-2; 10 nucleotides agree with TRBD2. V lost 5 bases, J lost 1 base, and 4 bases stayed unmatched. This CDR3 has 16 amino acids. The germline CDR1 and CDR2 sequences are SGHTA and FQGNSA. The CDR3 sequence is CASSLLAGMNTGELFF. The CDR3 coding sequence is TGTGCCAGCAGCCTACTAGCGGGGATGAACACCGGGGAGCTGTTTTTT.

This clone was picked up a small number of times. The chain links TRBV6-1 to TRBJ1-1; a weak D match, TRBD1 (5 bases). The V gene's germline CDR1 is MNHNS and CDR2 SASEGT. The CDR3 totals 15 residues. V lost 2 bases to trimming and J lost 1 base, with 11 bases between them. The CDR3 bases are TGTGCCAGCAGTGAACACCCAGGGAAGAACACTGAAGCTTTCTTT. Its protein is CASSEHPGKNTEAFF.

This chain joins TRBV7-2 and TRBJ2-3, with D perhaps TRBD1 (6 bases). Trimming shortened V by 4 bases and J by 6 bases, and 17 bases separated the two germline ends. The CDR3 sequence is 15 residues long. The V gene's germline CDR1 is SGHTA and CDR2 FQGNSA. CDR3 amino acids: CASSSDGKQGDTQYF. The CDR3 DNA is TGTGCCAGCAGCTCAGACGGGAAACAGGGTGATACGCAGTATTTT.

Here the CDR3 reads CASSPAGARDGYTF. As DNA, the CDR3 is TGTGCCAGCAGCCCGGCGGGGGCGCGAGATGGCTACACCTTC. The V gene is TRBV13, the J gene TRBJ1-2; D is possibly TRBD1 (6 bases). Between the trimmed V and J ends, which lost 5 bases and 6 bases, there was a span of 16 bases. CDR3 length: 14 amino acids. Germline loops: CDR1 PRHDT, CDR2 FYEKMQ (reference sequence).

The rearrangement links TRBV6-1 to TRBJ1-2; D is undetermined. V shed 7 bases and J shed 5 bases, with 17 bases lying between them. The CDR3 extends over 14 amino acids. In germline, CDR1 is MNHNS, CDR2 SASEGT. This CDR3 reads CASTDTYSGYGYTF. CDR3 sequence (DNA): TGTGCCAGCACCGACACTTACAGTGGATATGGCTACACCTTC.

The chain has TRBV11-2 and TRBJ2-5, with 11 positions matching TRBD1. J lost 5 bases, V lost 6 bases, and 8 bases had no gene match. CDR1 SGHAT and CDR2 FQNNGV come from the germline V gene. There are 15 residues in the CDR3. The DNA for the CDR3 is TGTGCCAGCAGATACCCGGACAGGGGGCGGGAGACCCAGTACTTC. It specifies CASRYPDRGRETQYF.

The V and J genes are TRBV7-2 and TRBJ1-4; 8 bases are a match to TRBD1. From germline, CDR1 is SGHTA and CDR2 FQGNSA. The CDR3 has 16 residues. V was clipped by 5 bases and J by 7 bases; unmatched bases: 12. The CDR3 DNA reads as TGTGCCAGCAGCCCAAGCAACAGGGGGGGTGGTGAAAAACTGTTTTTT. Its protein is CASSPSNRGGGEKLFF.

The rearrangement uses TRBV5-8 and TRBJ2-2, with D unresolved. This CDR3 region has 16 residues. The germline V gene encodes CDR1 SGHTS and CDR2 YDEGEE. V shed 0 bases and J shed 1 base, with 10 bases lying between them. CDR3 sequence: CASSLADTKNTGELFF. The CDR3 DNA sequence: TGTGCCAGCAGCTTGGCCGACACAAAGAACACCGGGGAGCTGTTTTTT.

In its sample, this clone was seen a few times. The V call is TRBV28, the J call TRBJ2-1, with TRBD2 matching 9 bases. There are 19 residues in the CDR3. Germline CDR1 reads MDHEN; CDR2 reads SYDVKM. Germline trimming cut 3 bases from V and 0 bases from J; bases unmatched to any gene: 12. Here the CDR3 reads CASSFPRLAAGVSYNEQFF. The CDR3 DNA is TGTGCCAGCAGTTTTCCACGACTAGCGGCAGGCGTCTCCTACAATGAGCAGTTCTTC.